The 30 T cell receptor beta chains below were found in one sample sequenced in a study of T cell responses to AZD1222 COVID-19 vaccine. The data were produced by immunoSEQ multiplex PCR, yet TCRdb's version contains in-frame clones alone and is incomplete. The table includes 110,000 to 150,000 clones, just under 95% detected once. The sample here was peripheral blood, taken after recovery from COVID-19. Receptors originate from an adult who had recovered from COVID-19.

The rearrangement joins TRBV3-1 (or the pseudogene TRBV3-2) to TRBJ2-7, with TRBD1 as a possible D gene (5 bases). The CDR3 is 14 amino acids. The germline V gene has CDR1 LGHDT and CDR2 YNNKEL (reference sequence). Trimming removed 2 bases from V and 2 bases from J, with 10 bases in between. In DNA, the CDR3 is TGTGCCAGCAGCCAATGGGGCGACCCCTACGAGCAGTACTTC. It is translated as CASSQWGDPYEQYF.

V and J are TRBV7-9 and TRBJ2-2; D gene unclear. CDR3 length: 11 residues. Trimming cost V 6 bases and J 6 bases, with 5 bases left between them. Germline CDR1 reads SEHNR; CDR2 reads FQNEAQ (reference sequence). Here the CDR3 reads CASRLPGELFF. The CDR3 nucleotides read TGTGCCAGCAGGTTGCCCGGGGAGCTGTTTTTT.

The rearrangement links TRBV7-6 to TRBJ2-1; D is unclear. CDR3 length equals 15 residues. V was pared by 5 bases and J by 5 bases, with 16 bases between. Germline CDR1 SGHVS, CDR2 FNYEAQ. The CDR3 reads CASSPTWNANNEQFF. The CDR3 region has the DNA TGTGCCAGCAGCCCTACATGGAACGCCAACAATGAGCAGTTCTTC.

J is TRBJ1-1 and V is TRBV7-9; 7 bases fit TRBD1. The V and J ends lost 1 base and 1 base, in that order; junction bases with no gene match: 6. CDR1 and CDR2 from the germline V gene are SEHNR and FQNEAQ (reference sequence). The CDR3 loop spans 16 amino acids. Here the CDR3 DNA reads TGTGCCAGCAGCTTAGGGCTGGGACAGCCGAACACTGAAGCTTTCTTT. Its protein is CASSLGLGQPNTEAFF.

This sequence joins TRBV6-5 and TRBJ1-2; D is unclear. This CDR3 region has 15 residues. CDR1 and CDR2 from the germline V gene are MNHEY and SVGAGI. V was trimmed by 6 bases and J by 4 bases, leaving 18 bases between them. CDR3 sequence: CASSRGFFLGYGYTF. For the CDR3, the DNA is TGTGCCAGCAGCCGCGGCTTCTTCCTAGGCTATGGCTACACCTTC.

The V call is TRBV6-2 or TRBV6-3, the J call TRBJ1-4; TRBD1 matches at 7 bases. CDR1 and CDR2 from the germline V gene are MNHEY and SVGEGT. The CDR3 sequence is 14 residues long. J was trimmed by 7 bases and V by 2 bases; bases with no gene match: 4. CDR3 nucleotide sequence: TGTGCCAGCAGTTACGAGGGGGCCAGTGAAAAACTGTTTTTT. Translated: CASSYEGASEKLFF.

This chain links TRBV5-4 with TRBJ2-1; TRBD2 aligns across 9 bases. In germline, CDR1 is SGHNT, CDR2 YYREEE (reference sequence). This CDR3 is built from 16 residues. V shed 0 bases and J 8 bases; nucleotides not matched to a gene: 9. CDR3 sequence: CASSLGGGRAWDEQFF. In nucleotides, the CDR3 is TGTGCCAGCAGCTTGGGCGGCGGGAGGGCTTGGGATGAGCAGTTCTTC.

This chain uses TRBV12-3 or TRBV12-4 with TRBJ1-5; the match to TRBD1 covers 8 bases. The CDR3 is 13 amino acids. V lost 6 bases to trimming and J lost 2 bases; unmatched junction nucleotides: 0. CDR3 loop: CASRTGGNQPQHF. Here the CDR3 DNA reads TGTGCCAGCAGGACAGGGGGCAATCAGCCCCAGCATTTT.

The V gene is TRBV28, the J gene TRBJ1-2; 7 bases match TRBD1. V lost 5 bases to trimming and J lost 3 bases; unmatched junction nucleotides: 3. CDR3 length: 13 residues. Germline loops: CDR1 MDHEN, CDR2 SYDVKM. CDR3 sequence (DNA): TGTGCCAGCAGTACCGGGACAGACTATGGCTACACCTTC. It specifies CASSTGTDYGYTF.

This rearrangement joins TRBV5-1 to TRBJ1-2; D is unresolved. The V gene's germline CDR1 is SGHRS and CDR2 YFSETQ. The CDR3 is 13 residues long. The ends were cut back, 5 bases at V and 0 bases at J, with 8 bases in the middle. The CDR3 here is CASSTTPNYGYTF. The CDR3 nucleotides are TGCGCCAGCAGTACTACCCCTAACTATGGCTACACCTTC.

The chain couples TRBV11-3 to TRBJ2-3, with D hard to call. Trimming took 0 bases from V and 7 from J, leaving 5 bases between them. CDR3 length equals 12 residues. CDR1 and CDR2 (germline): SGHNT, YENEEA. In DNA, the CDR3 is TGTGCCAGCAGCTTAGACGGGTATACGCAGTATTTT. Translating gives CASSLDGYTQYF.

The V and J genes are TRBV7-2 and TRBJ2-7; TRBD2 is a possible D gene (6 bases). Germline CDR1 SGHTA, CDR2 FQGNSA. The CDR3 is 14 amino acids. With 6 bases removed from V and 6 bases from J, the gap between germline ends came to 18 bases. Here the CDR3 reads CASRGGLRGTEQYF. CDR3 nucleotides: TGTGCCAGCAGGGGTGGACTAAGGGGTACCGAGCAGTACTTC.

Only one count was recorded for this clone. The chain recombines TRBV28 with TRBJ1-3, with D tentatively TRBD1 (5 bases). Trimming removed 5 bases from V and 0 bases from J, with 14 bases in between. CDR1 MDHEN and CDR2 SYDVKM come from the germline V gene. This CDR3 comprises 16 residues. CDR3 DNA sequence: TGTGCCAGCAGTCTACCCGGAGACAGCTCTGGAAACACCATATATTTT. It is translated as CASSLPGDSSGNTIYF.

The rearrangement joins TRBV7-8 to TRBJ2-3, with no clear D. The CDR3 length is 13 residues. The ends were cut back, 3 bases at V and 5 bases at J, with 9 bases in the middle. In germline, CDR1 is SGHVS, CDR2 FQNEAQ. The CDR3, as DNA: TGTGCCAGCAGCTTTAATGTTGGAGATACGCAGTATTTT. Translation: CASSFNVGDTQYF.

The chain uses TRBV28 and TRBJ2-7; TRBD2 agrees at 11 bases. V was pared by 6 bases and J by 2 bases, with 12 bases of the junction left unmatched. The V gene's germline CDR1 is MDHEN and CDR2 SYDVKM. There are 17 residues in the CDR3. The CDR3 is CASRSPGLAANPYEQYF. The CDR3 nucleotides read TGTGCCAGCAGATCACCGGGACTAGCGGCTAATCCCTACGAGCAGTACTTC.

DNA for the CDR3: TGTGCCAGCAGTTACTCGATGGGGGATGAGCAGTTCTTC. This gives the protein CASSYSMGDEQFF. This sequence joins TRBV6-5 and TRBJ2-1, with D perhaps given as TRBD1 or TRBD2 (5 bases each). Germline CDR1 reads MNHEY; CDR2 reads SVGAGI. V was pared by 0 bases and J by 8 bases, with 8 bases between. The CDR3 is 13 residues long.

J is TRBJ1-2 and V is TRBV19; the D is unclear. Germline CDR1 and CDR2: LNHDA and SQIVND (reference sequence). V was shortened by 5 bases and J by 3 bases, with 10 bases between the two germline ends. The CDR3 consists of 13 residues. CDR3 DNA sequence: TGTGCCAGTAGTCCCGGGCCTGACTATGGCTACACCTTC. Translating gives CASSPGPDYGYTF.

The J gene is TRBJ1-6, the V gene TRBV6-4; 7 bases are a match to TRBD1. After removal of 8 bases from V and 6 bases from J, the junction contained 7 bases not matched to a gene. The germline CDR1 and CDR2 sequences are MRHNA and SNTAGT. This CDR3 region has 14 residues. The CDR3 DNA follows: TGTGCCAGCGGGTTGGGGACAGCTAATTCACCCCTCCACTTT. Encoded protein: CASGLGTANSPLHF.

The CDR3 sequence is CASSSRGVGYGYTF. Written as DNA, the CDR3 is TGCGCCAGCAGCTCCAGGGGGGTTGGCTATGGCTACACCTTC. The chain carries TRBV5-1 and TRBJ1-2; 7 positions match TRBD1. The CDR3 loop spans 14 amino acids. V trimming: 3 bases; J trimming: 4 bases; junction bases outside the gene matches: 6. CDR1 is SGHRS, CDR2 YFSETQ, per germline.

The chain recombines TRBV10-1 with TRBJ2-2, with D hard to call. The CDR3 length is 14 residues. Germline loops: CDR1 WNHNN, CDR2 SYGVQD (reference sequence). V was trimmed by 0 bases and J by 6 bases, leaving 8 bases between them. CDR3 nucleotides: TGCGCCAGCAGTGAGTCGGCCAGCTCCGGGGAGCTGTTTTTT. Its protein product is CASSESASSGELFF.

The chain uses TRBV30 and TRBJ2-5; 11 nucleotides align to TRBD2. This CDR3 comprises 18 residues. J lost 4 bases, V lost 1 base, and 14 bases had no gene match. From germline, CDR1 is GTSNPN and CDR2 SVGIG (reference sequence). The CDR3 sequence: CAWSGYRGLSGRGETQYF. CDR3 coding DNA: TGTGCCTGGAGTGGATACAGGGGTCTTAGCGGGAGGGGAGAGACCCAGTACTTC.

The V and J genes are TRBV28 and TRBJ1-5; possibly TRBD1 for D (5 bases). Trimming cost V 5 bases and J 3 bases, with 26 bases left between them. CDR1 is MDHEN and CDR2 is SYDVKM in the germline V gene. The CDR3 runs 19 residues. This chain's CDR3 is CASSRDTGPGRSVNQPQHF. CDR3 nucleotide sequence: TGTGCCAGCAGTCGAGATACGGGACCCGGGAGGAGTGTCAATCAGCCCCAGCATTTT. Based on the CDR3 plus reference TRBV28 and TRBJ1-5, the full variable domain is DVKVTQSSRYLVKRTGEKVFLECVQDMDHENMFWYRQDPGLGLRLIYFSYDVKMKEKGDIPEGYSVSREKKERFSLILESASTNQTSMYLCASSRDTGPGRSVNQPQHFGDGTRLSIL.

V usage is TRBV30 and J usage is TRBJ2-1; 10 nucleotides agree with TRBD2. The germline V gene encodes CDR1 GTSNPN and CDR2 SVGIG (reference sequence). Trimming cost V 1 base and J 4 bases; bases outside gene matches: 13. The CDR3 has 18 residues. CDR3 sequence reads: CAWSGQLRRLAGYNEQFF. CDR3 sequence (DNA): TGTGCCTGGAGTGGACAGTTGCGTCGACTAGCGGGTTACAATGAGCAGTTCTTC.

The V call is TRBV7-2, the J call TRBJ2-1; 9 bases map to TRBD2. This CDR3 contains 15 residues. CDR1 is SGHTA, CDR2 FQGNSA, per germline. V dropped 0 bases and J dropped 7; count of bases not matched to a gene: 4. The CDR3 spells CASSLAGTSRNEQFF. The CDR3 DNA is TGTGCCAGCAGCTTAGCCGGGACTAGCAGGAATGAGCAGTTCTTC.

V usage is TRBV28 and J usage is TRBJ1-1, with a tentative D call TRBD1 (6 bases). Looked up from germline, CDR1 is MDHEN and CDR2 is SYDVKM. The ends were cut back, 10 bases at V and 3 bases at J, with 18 bases in the middle. The CDR3 length is 14 residues. CDR3 region: CATRGPAGDTEAFF. CDR3 in DNA: TGTGCCACCAGGGGCCCGGCGGGGGACACTGAAGCTTTCTTT. The whole variable domain, filled in from reference TRBV28 and TRBJ1-1, reads DVKVTQSSRYLVKRTGEKVFLECVQDMDHENMFWYRQDPGLGLRLIYFSYDVKMKEKGDIPEGYSVSREKKERFSLILESASTNQTSMYLCATRGPAGDTEAFFGQGTRLTVV.

The rearrangement links TRBV18 to TRBJ1-1; TRBD1 might be the D (6 bases). The CDR3 contains 12 residues. The germline gives CDR1 KGHSH, CDR2 LQKENI. The V end was cut by 6 bases, the J end by 7 bases, with 12 bases between. The CDR3 DNA reads TGTGCCAGCTCCCCCGTGGACAGTGAAGCTTTCTTT. Its translation is CASSPVDSEAFF.

Ten or more counts support this clone. The same CDR3 also results from other DNA sequences found in this sample. The J gene is TRBJ1-1, the V gene TRBV30; D remains ambiguous. With 0 bases removed from V and 0 bases from J, the gap between germline ends came to 2 bases. This CDR3 is 12 amino acids long. Germline values: CDR1 GTSNPN, CDR2 SVGIG (reference sequence). The CDR3, as DNA: TGTGCCTGGAGTGTCATGAACACTGAAGCTTTCTTT. It encodes CAWSVMNTEAFF.

The chain recombines TRBV19 with TRBJ1-3; TRBD1 might be the D (5 bases). Germline assignment: CDR1 LNHDA and CDR2 SQIVND (reference sequence). The CDR3 spans 15 residues. V lost 4 bases, J lost 0 bases, and 10 bases lay in between. The CDR3 nucleotides read TGTGCCAGTAGTACCGGAGGGACCTCTGGAAACACCATATATTTT. Amino acids: CASSTGGTSGNTIYF.

Worth noting for this clone: A read error may produce the germline difference seen at one junction end. The CDR3 DNA follows: TGCGCCAGCAGCTTGGACCCCGACAGGGGCCCGTACAGTGAGCAGTTCTTC. Encoded protein: CASSLDPDRGPYSEQFF. J is TRBJ2-1 and V is TRBV5-1; 8 positions match TRBD1. The CDR3 is 17 residues long. Germline-derived CDR1 and CDR2 are SGHRS and YFSETQ.

CDR3 sequence: CASSPPTSGGAGRQFF. CDR3 coding DNA: TGTGCCAGCAGTCCCCCGACTAGCGGGGGGGCCGGTCGTCAGTTCTTC. The chain joins TRBV28 to TRBJ2-1; TRBD2 aligns across 14 bases. This CDR3 region has 16 residues. Germline values: CDR1 MDHEN, CDR2 SYDVKM. V dropped 5 bases and J dropped 13; count of bases not matched to a gene: 13.